This passage covers 2 T cell receptor beta chains from one sample sequenced in a study of blood T cell repertoires in COVID-19. Sequenced by immunoSEQ multiplex PCR; TCRdb stores in-frame clones only, minus some. Among about 120,000 clones, 75% to 90% were seen once, and the ten largest hold almost 4.5%. Source material: peripheral blood. The receptors here all came from a man aged 35 to 55 with acute or convalescent COVID-19.

The V and J genes are TRBV30 and TRBJ1-2; 7 bases agree with TRBD1. Germline-derived CDR1 and CDR2 are GTSNPN and SVGIG (reference sequence). Germline trimming cut 7 bases from V and 1 base from J; bases unmatched to any gene: 9. CDR3 length: 14 residues. The CDR3 DNA is TGTGCCTTAAACCGGGACAGCCTTAACTATGGCTACACCTTC. Amino acid sequence: CALNRDSLNYGYTF.

This clone came up a few times. The gene calls are TRBV27 and TRBJ2-7; the match to TRBD1 covers 7 bases. V gave up 2 bases and J gave up 6 bases; unmatched junction bases: 10. The CDR3 runs to 15 residues. Germline CDR1 reads MNHEY; CDR2 reads SMNVEV (reference sequence). CDR3 sequence: CASSLTSGTVLEQYF. CDR3 DNA sequence: TGTGCCAGCAGTTTAACCTCCGGGACAGTGCTCGAGCAGTACTTC.